The 29 T cell receptor beta chains listed next were all sequenced from one sample in a study of blood T cell repertoires in COVID-19 (TCRdb year 2020). Library creation used the immunoSEQ multiplex PCR assay. What TCRdb holds here is the immuneACCESS table cut down to in-frame rearrangements. Part of the clones is not present; checked against another copy, under half of the missing clones reflect an unresolved V gene, and the others are unexplained. The table for this sample lists roughly 40,000 clones; 80% to 90% of them were counted only once. The top ten clonotypes cover approximately 13% of the sample. Specimen: peripheral blood. All receptors come from a woman in her seventies in a cohort sampled during active COVID-19.

The J gene is TRBJ2-7, the V gene TRBV3-1 (or the pseudogene TRBV3-2), with D perhaps matching TRBD2 (6 bases). Trimming removed 6 bases at V and 1 base at J, with 10 bases between. The germline V gene encodes CDR1 LGHDT and CDR2 YNNKEL (reference sequence). There are 13 residues in the CDR3. CDR3: CASSPDYSYEQYF. The CDR3 DNA follows: TGTGCCAGCAGTCCGGACTATTCCTACGAGCAGTACTTC.

J is TRBJ2-7 and V is TRBV11-2; TRBD1 aligns across 8 bases. This CDR3 contains 14 residues. Losses at the gene ends were 1 base for V and 6 bases for J; bases not matched to a gene: 5. Germline lookup yields CDR1 SGHAT and CDR2 FQNNGV. The DNA of the CDR3 is TGTGCCAGCAGCTTAGGCGGACAGGGTGGCGAGCAGTACTTC. Protein product: CASSLGGQGGEQYF.

The chain couples TRBV13 to TRBJ2-3, with D unclear. V lost 3 bases and J lost 0, with 10 bases in between. Looked up from germline, CDR1 is PRHDT and CDR2 is FYEKMQ (reference sequence). The length of the CDR3 is 15 residues. CDR3 residues: CASSLSYSSTDTQYF. CDR3 nucleotides: TGTGCCAGCAGCTTGTCCTATTCTAGCACAGATACGCAGTATTTT.

CDR3 residues: CASRFSGRSSGELFF. CDR3 bases: TGTGCCAGTAGATTTAGCGGGAGATCATCCGGGGAGCTGTTTTTT. The chain couples TRBV18 to TRBJ2-2; 9 bases agree with TRBD2. The V and J ends lost 9 bases and 6 bases, in that order; junction bases with no gene match: 11. The CDR3 has 15 amino acids. The germline CDR1 and CDR2 sequences are KGHSH and LQKENI.

The chain joins TRBV29-1 to TRBJ1-1, with D possibly TRBD1 on 5 matching bases. The V gene lost 3 bases and the J gene lost 0 bases, with 11 bases spanning the gap. The CDR3 runs 14 residues. CDR1 SQVTM and CDR2 ANQGSEA come from the germline V gene. CDR3 in DNA: TGCAGCGTTGATTGGCAGGGCATGAACACTGAAGCTTTCTTT. This sequence encodes CSVDWQGMNTEAFF.

This clone has a handful of counts. V and J are TRBV19 and TRBJ1-1; D call uncertain. The germline CDR1 and CDR2 sequences are LNHDA and SQIVND (reference sequence). This CDR3 comprises 14 residues. Trimming shortened V by 7 bases and J by 4 bases, and 16 bases separated the two germline ends. This CDR3 reads CASTWGRGGTEAFF. CDR3 coding DNA: TGTGCCAGTACTTGGGGTCGGGGAGGCACTGAAGCTTTCTTT.

This chain connects TRBV4-1 to TRBJ2-1, with TRBD2 identical over 11 bases. Germline V CDR1 and CDR2: MGHRA, YSYEKL. The V segment lost 0 bases and the J segment 6 bases; nucleotides outside the gene matches: 7. CDR3 length: 17 amino acids. The CDR3 DNA reads as TGCGCCAGCAGCCAAGACCCACTAGCGGGAGCACTCAATGAGCAGTTCTTC. Encoded protein: CASSQDPLAGALNEQFF.

The CDR3 sequence: CASSPTGQPYEQYF. Here the CDR3 DNA reads TGTGCCAGCAGCCCGACGGGACAGCCCTACGAGCAGTACTTC. The rearrangement joins TRBV27 to TRBJ2-5; TRBD1 matches at 7 bases. The end of the DNA is better explained by TRBJ2-7, so the J call may be wrong. In germline, CDR1 is MNHEY, CDR2 SMNVEV (reference sequence). This CDR3 spans 14 amino acids.

This sequence joins TRBV5-1 and TRBJ2-1; 8 nucleotides agree with TRBD1. Trimming cost V 4 bases and J 8 bases; bases outside gene matches: 11. This CDR3 is 15 amino acids long. Germline V lookup: CDR1 SGHRS, CDR2 YFSETQ. CDR3 nucleotides: TGCGCCAGCAGCATCAGGACAGGGTACCCCCATGAGCAGTTCTTC. Protein: CASSIRTGYPHEQFF.

V usage is TRBV21-1 and J usage is TRBJ2-5; TRBD1, the D gene given by the table, was not confirmed from the DNA. TRBV21-1 is a pseudogene segment. This CDR3 is built from 15 residues. The CDR3 bases are TGTGCCAGCCAACTGGGGACAGGGGATGAGGAGACCCAGTACTTC. Its protein is CASQLGTGDEETQYF.

The V and J genes are TRBV6-5 and TRBJ2-3, with 7 bases identical to TRBD2. The CDR3 extends over 15 amino acids. Germline lookup yields CDR1 MNHEY and CDR2 SVGAGI. J gave up 2 bases and V 5 bases, and 7 bases lay outside the gene matches. CDR3 DNA sequence: TGTGCCAGCAGTCTCGAGGGGAGGGCCACAGATACGCAGTATTTT. It specifies CASSLEGRATDTQYF.

The chain combines TRBV7-9 with TRBJ2-3, with a tentative D call TRBD2 (6 bases). The V gene lost 4 bases and the J gene lost 5 bases, with 10 bases spanning the gap. This CDR3 spans 13 amino acids. Germline CDR1 and CDR2: SEHNR and FQNEAQ (reference sequence). The DNA for the CDR3 is TGTGCCAGCAGCTCCCTGGGGGGAGATACGCAGTATTTT. Protein: CASSSLGGDTQYF.

This chain connects TRBV6-6 to TRBJ1-5; D unresolved. The V and J ends lost 0 bases and 3 bases respectively, with 9 bases between them. The CDR3 is 15 residues long. Germline assignment: CDR1 MNHNY and CDR2 SVGAGI (reference sequence). This CDR3 is CASSYSTGPNQPQHF. The CDR3 region has the DNA TGTGCCAGCAGTTACTCGACTGGCCCCAATCAGCCCCAGCATTTT.

This chain links TRBV2 with TRBJ2-5; TRBD2 matches 11 bases. Germline V gene data show CDR1 as SNHLY and CDR2 as FYNNEI. The CDR3 extends over 15 amino acids. The junction had 3 bases not matched to a gene; V was cut back by 4 bases and J by 2 bases. In DNA, the CDR3 is TGTGCCAGCAGTGGGGGACTAGCGGAACAAGAGACCCAGTACTTC. As protein: CASSGGLAEQETQYF.

The rearrangement uses TRBV6-5 and TRBJ2-3; the match to TRBD2 covers 7 bases. CDR1 is MNHEY and CDR2 is SVGAGI in the germline V gene. The ends lost 8 bases at V and 2 bases at J; junction bases unmatched: 4. This CDR3 is built from 13 residues. The CDR3 region has the DNA TGTGCCAGCTTCCGGGGGGACACAGATACGCAGTATTTT. This gives the protein CASFRGDTDTQYF.

The chain links TRBV29-1 to TRBJ2-7, with 9 bases lining up with TRBD1. The CDR3 covers 16 residues. Germline CDR1 and CDR2: SQVTM and ANQGSEA. The junction had 9 bases not matched to a gene; V was cut back by 0 bases and J by 3 bases. CDR3 DNA sequence: TGCAGCGTTGAAGATCATCTAGGGACAGGGCTCTACGAGCAGTACTTC. This gives the protein CSVEDHLGTGLYEQYF.

The CDR3 region has the DNA TGTGCCAGCAGCTTAGTAACCGGGGAGCTGTTTTTT. Encoded protein: CASSLVTGELFF. V gene TRBV11-2 combines with J gene TRBJ2-2; D gene ambiguous. From germline, CDR1 is SGHAT and CDR2 FQNNGV. There are 12 residues in the CDR3. Trimming pared 1 base from V and 5 bases from J, leaving 2 bases between.

The chain links TRBV2 to TRBJ1-5; D is ambiguous. Deletions cut 6 bases from V and 0 bases from J, with 9 bases between. Germline assignment: CDR1 SNHLY and CDR2 FYNNEI. There are 14 residues in the CDR3. DNA of the CDR3: TGTGCCAGCAGCGTACAGTATAGCAATCAGCCCCAGCATTTT. Translated, it gives CASSVQYSNQPQHF.

The chain has TRBV9 and TRBJ2-5, with 10 bases lining up with TRBD2. The V and J ends lost 0 bases and 4 bases, in that order; junction bases with no gene match: 3. This CDR3 is 15 amino acids long. Looked up from germline, CDR1 is SGDLS and CDR2 is YYNGEE. In nucleotides, the CDR3 is TGTGCCAGCAGCGTAGGGCTAGCGGGAGCAGAGACCCAGTACTTC. Protein: CASSVGLAGAETQYF.

The table lists this clone with a few counts. The rearrangement uses TRBV6-6 and TRBJ1-4; 9 bases map to TRBD1. V trimming: 5 bases; J trimming: 8 bases; junction bases outside the gene matches: 6. The CDR3 is 14 residues long. The germline V gene encodes CDR1 MNHNY and CDR2 SVGAGI (reference sequence). CDR3 bases: TGTGCCAGCAGTAACCGGGACAGGGTAGAAAAACTGTTTTTT. This codes for CASSNRDRVEKLFF.

V is TRBV11-2 and J is TRBJ2-5; D might be TRBD1 (5 bases). Germline V lookup: CDR1 SGHAT, CDR2 FQNNGV. With 5 bases removed from V and 3 bases from J, the gap between germline ends came to 7 bases. The CDR3 is 12 amino acids. The CDR3 region has the DNA TGTGCCAGCAGCGTCAGGGAAGAGACCCAGTACTTC. Translated, it gives CASSVREETQYF.

The rearrangement uses TRBV19 and TRBJ1-1; 7 bases map to TRBD1. J lost 5 bases, V lost 7 bases, and 10 bases had no gene match. Germline CDR1 reads LNHDA; CDR2 reads SQIVND (reference sequence). The CDR3 is 14 residues long. CDR3 region: CASTWGRGETEAFF. The CDR3 bases are TGTGCCAGTACCTGGGGCAGGGGGGAAACTGAAGCTTTCTTT.

This clone was seen a single time. The chain employs TRBV2 and TRBJ2-7; 13 bases map to TRBD2. Trimming cost V 6 bases and J 7 bases; bases outside gene matches: 9. The germline gives CDR1 SNHLY, CDR2 FYNNEI. The CDR3 runs to 15 residues. This CDR3 reads CASSADGLAGVEQYF. Written as DNA, the CDR3 is TGTGCCAGCAGCGCCGACGGACTAGCGGGAGTTGAGCAGTACTTC.

The chain uses TRBV27 and TRBJ2-7; 7 bases align to TRBD1. Trimming took 5 bases from V and 0 from J; bases not matched to a gene: 7. The germline CDR1 and CDR2 sequences are MNHEY and SMNVEV (reference sequence). The CDR3 length is 15 residues. The CDR3 here is CASSPDRESSYEQYF. The DNA for the CDR3 is TGTGCCAGCAGTCCCGACAGGGAAAGCTCCTACGAGCAGTACTTC.

The CDR3 protein is CASSLGTGVDEQFF. CDR3 sequence (DNA): TGTGCCAGCAGCCTAGGGACAGGGGTGGATGAGCAGTTCTTC. This chain uses TRBV3-1 (or the pseudogene TRBV3-2) with TRBJ2-1; 10 bases are a match to TRBD1. Germline loops: CDR1 LGHDT, CDR2 YNNKEL (reference sequence). Trimming removed 4 bases from V and 8 bases from J; junction bases left unmatched: 5. This CDR3 region has 14 residues.

This chain uses TRBV6-5 with TRBJ1-3; possible D gene TRBD1, 6 bases. The CDR3 is made up of 14 amino acids. CDR1 and CDR2 (germline): MNHEY, SVGAGI. V was cut by 6 bases and J by 3 bases, with 12 bases left in between. The DNA of the CDR3 is TGTGCCAGCAGACCATTGGACAGTGGAAACACCATATATTTT. Translated, it gives CASRPLDSGNTIYF.

The gene calls are TRBV3-1 (or the pseudogene TRBV3-2) and TRBJ1-2, with a weak D call TRBD1 (6 bases). The CDR3 spans 14 residues. Germline lookup yields CDR1 LGHDT and CDR2 YNNKEL (reference sequence). Trimming cost V 4 bases and J 6 bases, with 15 bases left between them. The CDR3 protein is CASSPRGGAHGYTF. The CDR3, as DNA: TGTGCCAGCAGCCCGAGGGGGGGCGCACATGGCTACACCTTC.

This clone is labeled large. The rearrangement uses TRBV7-2 and TRBJ2-1; 12 positions match TRBD2. The CDR3 has 15 amino acids. The trim removed 5 bases at V and 12 bases at J, leaving 11 bases unmatched. The germline gives CDR1 SGHTA, CDR2 FQGNSA. CDR3 DNA: TGTGCCAGCAGCCCCGGACTAGCGGGACTAAGGGGGCAGTTCTTC. This gives the protein CASSPGLAGLRGQFF.

The chain uses TRBV5-1 and TRBJ2-7, with 12 nucleotides matching TRBD2. Per germline, CDR1 SGHRS and CDR2 YFSETQ. V lost 0 bases to trimming and J lost 7 bases; unmatched junction nucleotides: 5. This CDR3 has 15 residues. The CDR3 here is CASSLETSGSKEQYF. The CDR3 DNA is TGCGCCAGCAGCTTGGAGACTAGCGGGAGTAAAGAGCAGTACTTC.